These 5 T cell receptor beta chains share one sample of origin, sequenced in a study of cytomegalovirus exposure and HLA in healthy donors. PCR involved 60 Vbeta and 13 Jbeta primers. The table came from immunoSEQ multiplex PCR; TCRdb's copy has only in-frame clones and leaves some out. The table has some 150,000 clones, 80% seen once. The sequenced sample was PBMCs. Source of these receptors: a female donor in good health and CMV-seronegative.

The table lists this clone with a few counts. The chain is built from TRBV19 and TRBJ1-5, with TRBD1 matching over 8 bases. The ends lost 5 bases at V and 7 bases at J; junction bases unmatched: 4. CDR3 length: 13 amino acids. Germline V gives CDR1 LNHDA, CDR2 SQIVND (reference sequence). The CDR3 DNA follows: TGTGCCAGTAGTGAGACAGGGGACCAGCCCCAGCATTTT. It specifies CASSETGDQPQHF.

This clone was counted only a few times. This sample also contains other DNA sequences that code for the same CDR3. The genes are TRBV2 and TRBJ1-5; D is perhaps TRBD1 (5 bases). Trimming took 3 bases from V and 2 from J, leaving 8 bases between them. Per germline, CDR1 SNHLY and CDR2 FYNNEI. This CDR3 contains 14 residues. The CDR3 DNA follows: TGTGCCAGCAGTGACAGGGTGGGCAATCAGCCCCAGCATTTT. This codes for CASSDRVGNQPQHF.

The V and J genes are TRBV27 and TRBJ1-1, with 7 bases that match TRBD1. The CDR3 extends over 15 amino acids. Trimming took 6 bases from V and 5 from J; bases not matched to a gene: 12. Germline V gene sequence: CDR1 MNHEY, CDR2 SMNVEV (reference sequence). CDR3 sequence reads: CASSPGQSMGTEAFF. The CDR3 DNA sequence: TGTGCCAGCAGCCCGGGACAGTCTATGGGGACTGAAGCTTTCTTT.

This chain links TRBV11-3 with TRBJ2-1; the match to TRBD1 covers 9 bases. This CDR3 is 14 amino acids long. V trimming: 5 bases; J trimming: 6 bases; junction bases outside the gene matches: 5. Germline V gene lookup returns CDR1 SGHNT and CDR2 YENEEA. The CDR3 loop is CASSLGTGSNEQFF. CDR3 in DNA: TGTGCCAGCAGCCTTGGGACAGGGAGCAATGAGCAGTTCTTC.

This clone has only a few counts. The genes are TRBV7-9 and TRBJ1-2; D might be TRBD1 (5 bases). CDR3 size: 14 residues. The V gene's germline CDR1 is SEHNR and CDR2 FQNEAQ (reference sequence). V gave up 1 base and J gave up 2 bases, with 8 bases separating them. Here the CDR3 DNA reads TGTGCCAGCAGCTTAGATGGGGGGAACTATGGCTACACCTTC. Translating it yields CASSLDGGNYGYTF.